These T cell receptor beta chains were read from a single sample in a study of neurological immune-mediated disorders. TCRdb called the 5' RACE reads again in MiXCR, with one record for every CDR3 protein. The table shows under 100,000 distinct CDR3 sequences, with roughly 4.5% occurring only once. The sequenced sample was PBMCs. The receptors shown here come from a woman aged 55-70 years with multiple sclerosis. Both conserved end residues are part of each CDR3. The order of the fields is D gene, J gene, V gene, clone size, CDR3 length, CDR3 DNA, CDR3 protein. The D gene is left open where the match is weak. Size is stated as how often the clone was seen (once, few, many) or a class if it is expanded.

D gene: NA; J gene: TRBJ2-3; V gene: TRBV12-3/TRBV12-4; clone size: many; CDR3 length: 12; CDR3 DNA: TGTGCCAGCAGGGGGGGGCCAGATACGCAGTATTTT; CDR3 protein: CASRGGPDTQYF
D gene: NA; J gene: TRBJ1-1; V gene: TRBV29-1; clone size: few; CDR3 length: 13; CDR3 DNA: TGCAGCGTTGAAGAGGTCGGGAACACTGAAGCTTTCTTT; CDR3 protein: CSVEEVGNTEAFF
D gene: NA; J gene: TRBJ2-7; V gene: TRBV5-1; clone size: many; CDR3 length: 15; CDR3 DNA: TGCGCCAGCAGCTTGCTGGGGCAAAATGATTACGAGCAGTACTTC; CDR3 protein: CASSLLGQNDYEQYF
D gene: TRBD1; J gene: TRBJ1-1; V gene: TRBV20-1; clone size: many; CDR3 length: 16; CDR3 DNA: TGCAGTGCTAGGACGGGGCGACAGGGGCCGAACACTGAAGCTTTCTTT; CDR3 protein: CSARTGRQGPNTEAFF
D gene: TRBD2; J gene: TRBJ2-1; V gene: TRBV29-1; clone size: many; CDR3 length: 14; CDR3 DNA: TGCAGCGTTGCAGCTAGCGGGGGGGATTTTGAGCAGTTCTTC; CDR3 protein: CSVAASGGDFEQFF
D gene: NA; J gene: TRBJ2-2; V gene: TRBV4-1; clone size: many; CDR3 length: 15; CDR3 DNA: TGCGCCAGCAGCCAAGGGGGCCTTCGCACCGGGGAGCTGTTTTTT; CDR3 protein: CASSQGGLRTGELFF
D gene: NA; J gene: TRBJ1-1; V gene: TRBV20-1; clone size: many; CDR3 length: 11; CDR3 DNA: TGCAGTGCTAGAAGCGGGAGGGAAGCTTTCTTT; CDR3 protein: CSARSGREAFF
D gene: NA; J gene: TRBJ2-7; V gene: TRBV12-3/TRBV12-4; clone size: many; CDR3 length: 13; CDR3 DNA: TGTGCCAGCAGTGAGGTACAGGGAGGCGAGCAGTACTTC; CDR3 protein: CASSEVQGGEQYF
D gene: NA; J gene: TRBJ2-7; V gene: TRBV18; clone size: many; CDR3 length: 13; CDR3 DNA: TGTGCCAGCTCAGGGGGAATTAAGGACGAGCAGTACTTC; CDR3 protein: CASSGGIKDEQYF
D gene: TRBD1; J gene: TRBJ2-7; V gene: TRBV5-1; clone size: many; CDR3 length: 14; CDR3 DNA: TGCGCCAGCAGATCGGGACAGGGCTTCTACGAGCAGTACTTC; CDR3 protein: CASRSGQGFYEQYF
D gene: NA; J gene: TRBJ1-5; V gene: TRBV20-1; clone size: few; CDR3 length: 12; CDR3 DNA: TGCAGTGCTAGATCAGGGGATCAGCCCCAGCATTTT; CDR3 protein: CSARSGDQPQHF
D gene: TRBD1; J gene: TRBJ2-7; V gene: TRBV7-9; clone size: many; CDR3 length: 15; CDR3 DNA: TGTGCCAGCAGCTCGACCGGGACAGGGCTCTACGAGCAGTACTTC; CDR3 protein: CASSSTGTGLYEQYF
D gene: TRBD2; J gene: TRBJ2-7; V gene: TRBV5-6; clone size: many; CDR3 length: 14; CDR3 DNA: TGTGCCAGCAGCTTGGCCGGGGGGACCTACGAGCAGTACTTC; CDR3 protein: CASSLAGGTYEQYF